A selection of T cell receptor beta chains follows, all from one sample in a study of CD8 T cells in ankylosing spondylitis. TCRdb re-derived calls from the 5' RACE reads in MiXCR, one entry per CDR3 protein. The repertoire holds around 330,000 distinct CDR3 sequences, with 11% as singletons. Sequencing was done on a sample of blood, either unsorted or a sorted T cell fraction (not recorded which). The receptor set was obtained from a female donor with ankylosing spondylitis or in good health (not recorded which). Both conserved end residues are part of each CDR3. The order of the fields is J gene, D gene, V gene, clone size, CDR3 DNA, CDR3 protein. The D gene is left open where the match is weak. Rows may omit the clone size; those that give it use once, few, many or a size class.

TRBJ1-1	NA	TRBV5-1	many	TGCGCCAGCAGCTTCCCAGACAGCTTGAACACTGAAGCTTTCTTT	CASSFPDSLNTEAFF
TRBJ2-7	TRBD2	TRBV14	many	TGTGCCAGCAGCCAAGATATCCTAGCGGGAAGGGCCGAGCAGTACTTC	CASSQDILAGRAEQYF
TRBJ1-4	NA	TRBV12-3/TRBV12-4	many	TGTGCCAGCAGTTTCAGGTGGGGGGATGAAAAACTGTTTTTT	CASSFRWGDEKLFF
TRBJ1-4	NA	TRBV7-9	many	TGTGCCAGCAGCCCATCCTCCGGGACCGAAATTACCAAACTGTTTTTT	CASSPSSGTEITKLFF
TRBJ1-6	NA	TRBV20-1	many	TGCAGTGCCCCGACGGACTCCTTCACTGGCTCCTATAATTCACCCCTCCACTTT	CSAPTDSFTGSYNSPLHF
TRBJ1-4	NA	TRBV5-1	many	TGCGCCAGCAGCTTGGCCACCTTCCGGGACCCGACTAATGAAAAACTGTTTTTT	CASSLATFRDPTNEKLFF
TRBJ2-1	TRBD2	TRBV30	many	TGTGCCTGGAATTTGGCGGGAGTAGAGAATGAGCAGTTCTTC	CAWNLAGVENEQFF
TRBJ1-6	TRBD1	TRBV7-8	many	TGTGCCAGCAGCTGGACAGGGGATAATTCACCCCTCCACTTT	CASSWTGDNSPLHF
TRBJ2-5	TRBD1	TRBV20-1	NA	TGCAGTGCCGGGCTCCCGACAGGGGGAACGAAGACCCAGTACTTC	CSAGLPTGGTKTQYF
TRBJ2-3	TRBD2	TRBV5-1	many	TGCGCCAGCAGCTTGGGTCCTAGCGGGTCCACAGATACGCAGTATTTT	CASSLGPSGSTDTQYF
TRBJ2-2	NA	TRBV12-3/TRBV12-4	many	TGTGCCAGCAGTTTAAGGGGGGAGCTGTTTTTT	CASSLRGELFF
TRBJ2-5	NA	TRBV5-1	many	TGCGCCAGCCTCTTGAGACCACAAGAGACCCAGTACTTC	CASLLRPQETQYF
TRBJ2-1	NA	TRBV20-1	NA	TGCAGTGCTAGAGACAGTTTCCCCCACAATGAGCAGTTCTTC	CSARDSFPHNEQFF
TRBJ2-2	NA	TRBV10-1	many	TGCGCCAGCAGTACGGACCCATCAGTCACCGGGGAGCTGTTTTTT	CASSTDPSVTGELFF
TRBJ2-2	NA	TRBV29-1	many	TGCAGCGCTTCAGCAGGAACTTACGGGGAGCTGTTTTTT	CSASAGTYGELFF
TRBJ1-1	TRBD1	TRBV3-1	few	TGTGCCAGCAGCGCCCGGACACAGGGGGGCTTGAACACTGAAGCTTTCTTT	CASSARTQGGLNTEAFF
TRBJ1-4	NA	TRBV12-3/TRBV12-4	NA	TGTGCCAGTTTAGACGGCGGCAAAATGCGAGAAATGTTTTTT	CASLDGGKMREMFF
TRBJ2-7	NA	TRBV7-2	once	TGTGCCAGCAGCTTGGAGACAGGAAAAACCTACGAGCAGTACTTC	CASSLETGKTYEQYF
TRBJ1-4	NA	TRBV5-1	many	TGCGCCAGCAGCCCGGCAGTCCGGACGGATAATGAAAAACTGTTTTTT	CASSPAVRTDNEKLFF
TRBJ1-2	NA	TRBV5-1	few	TGCGCCAGCAGCTCGGACAGTACGGACTATGGCTACACCTTC	CASSSDSTDYGYTF
TRBJ2-2	TRBD2	TRBV20-1	NA	TGCAGTGCTGACCTCGGACTAGCGGGAGATTACACCGGGGAGCTGTTTTTT	CSADLGLAGDYTGELFF
TRBJ2-1	TRBD2	TRBV5-1	many	TGCGCCAGCAGCGTGGGACTAGCGGGGGATGAGCAGTTCTTC	CASSVGLAGDEQFF
TRBJ1-1	TRBD1	TRBV29-1	many	TGCAGCGCCCACTCTCGGACAGGGACCACTGAAGCTTTCTTT	CSAHSRTGTTEAFF
TRBJ2-3	NA	TRBV20-1	few	TGCAGTGTAGGGGGGGGCACAGATACGCAGTATTTT	CSVGGGTDTQYF
TRBJ2-7	NA	TRBV21-1	many	TGTGCCAGCAGACGTTCAAGCCGGAGAACCTACGAGCAGTACTTC	CASRRSSRRTYEQYF
TRBJ2-1	NA	TRBV29-1	NA	TGCAGCGGCCGGGTTTTGTCCTACAATGAGCAGTTCTTC	CSGRVLSYNEQFF
TRBJ1-3	NA	TRBV29-1	many	TGCAGCGTTGGGGGGGGACCACAGGGTCGCACCATATATTTT	CSVGGGPQGRTIYF
TRBJ2-3	NA	TRBV5-5	few	TGTGCCAGCAGCCCATGGACCTCCCTAAGTGATACGCAGTATTTT	CASSPWTSLSDTQYF
TRBJ1-1	NA	TRBV29-1	many	TGCAGCGTTGTCCAGAGAATGAACACTGAAGCTTTCTTT	CSVVQRMNTEAFF
TRBJ2-7	NA	TRBV12-3/TRBV12-4	many	TGTGCCAGCAGTTTTGGCCCAGTGGTCAGGGGAACCTACGAGCAGTACTTC	CASSFGPVVRGTYEQYF
TRBJ2-5	TRBD1	TRBV29-1	few	TGCAGCCTAGGACAGGGGGAGACCCAGTACTTC	CSLGQGETQYF